This TCR beta chain was identified during a study of cytomegalovirus exposure and HLA in healthy donors. Points from the study as a whole: An Asian-associated ancestry cluster reportedly showed fewer N-insertions than the roughly 670-donor mean in a later analysis. High specificity and sensitivity for cytomegalovirus status were reported for the classifier.

The CDR3 is made up of 14 amino acids. Germline CDR1 reads LNHDA; CDR2 reads SQIVND (reference sequence). Trimming stripped 4 bases from V and 7 bases from J, with 17 bases between. This clone was recorded a few times. Its target is unknown. Vbeta (60) and Jbeta (13) primers were used in the PCR. Profiling relied on immunoSEQ multiplex PCR, and the TCRdb table lists in-frame clones only, not all of them. The sample consists of approximately 99,000 clones, over 75% of them appearing once. This receptor was identified in a man aged 35 to 55 in good health and CMV-seropositive. Sequencing was carried out using PBMCs. This chain joins TRBV19 and TRBJ2-7, with D perhaps TRBD2 (5 bases). DNA of the CDR3: TGTGCCAGTAGTACGGTAGGTCCCTCGGGGGAGCAGTACTTC. It encodes CASSTVGPSGEQYF.